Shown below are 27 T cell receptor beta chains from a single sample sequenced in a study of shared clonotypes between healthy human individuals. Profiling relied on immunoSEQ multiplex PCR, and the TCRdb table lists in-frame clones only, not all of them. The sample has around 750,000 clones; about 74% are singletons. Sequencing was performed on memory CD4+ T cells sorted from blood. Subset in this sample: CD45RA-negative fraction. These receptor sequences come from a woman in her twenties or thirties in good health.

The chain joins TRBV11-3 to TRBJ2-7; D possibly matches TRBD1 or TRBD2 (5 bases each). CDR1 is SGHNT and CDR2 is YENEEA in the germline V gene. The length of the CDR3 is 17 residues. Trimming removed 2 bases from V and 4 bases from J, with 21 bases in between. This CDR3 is CASSLTRGMKYGYEQYF. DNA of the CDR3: TGTGCCAGCAGCTTAACCCGGGGCATGAAGTATGGGTACGAGCAGTACTTC.

CDR3 in amino acids: CASWAREADPYNEQFF. CDR3 DNA: TGCGCCAGCTGGGCTCGGGAAGCGGATCCCTACAATGAGCAGTTCTTC. The chain is built from TRBV10-2 and TRBJ2-1; weak D call: TRBD2 (5 bases). Germline V gene lookup returns CDR1 WSHSY and CDR2 SAAADI. This CDR3 region has 16 residues. The V end lost 8 bases, the J end lost 2 bases, and 19 bases lay between the germline ends.

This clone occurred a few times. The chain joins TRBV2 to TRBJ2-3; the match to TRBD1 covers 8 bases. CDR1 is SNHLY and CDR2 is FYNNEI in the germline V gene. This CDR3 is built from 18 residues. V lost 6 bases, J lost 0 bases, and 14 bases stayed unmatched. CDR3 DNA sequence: TGTGCCAGCAGAGCCGACAGGGGTGGCTCTTATAGCACAGATACGCAGTATTTT. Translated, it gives CASRADRGGSYSTDTQYF.

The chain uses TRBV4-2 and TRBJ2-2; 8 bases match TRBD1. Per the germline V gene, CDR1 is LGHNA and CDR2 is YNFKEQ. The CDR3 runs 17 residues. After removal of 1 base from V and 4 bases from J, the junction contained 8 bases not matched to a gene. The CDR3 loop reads CASSQAAGQGSTGELFF. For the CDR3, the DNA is TGTGCCAGCAGCCAAGCCGCAGGACAGGGATCCACCGGGGAGCTGTTTTTT.

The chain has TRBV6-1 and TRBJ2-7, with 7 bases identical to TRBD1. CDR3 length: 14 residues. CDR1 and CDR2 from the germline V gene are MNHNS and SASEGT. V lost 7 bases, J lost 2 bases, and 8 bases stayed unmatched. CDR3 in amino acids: CASTSTGNTYEQYF. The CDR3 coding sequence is TGTGCCAGCACATCGACAGGGAATACCTACGAGCAGTACTTC.

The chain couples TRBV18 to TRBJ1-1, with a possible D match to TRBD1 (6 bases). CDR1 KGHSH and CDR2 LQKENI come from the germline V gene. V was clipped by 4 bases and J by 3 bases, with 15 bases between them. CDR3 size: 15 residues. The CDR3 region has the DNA TGTGCCAGCTCACAAGGACAGTCCCGAGACACTGAAGCTTTCTTT. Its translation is CASSQGQSRDTEAFF.

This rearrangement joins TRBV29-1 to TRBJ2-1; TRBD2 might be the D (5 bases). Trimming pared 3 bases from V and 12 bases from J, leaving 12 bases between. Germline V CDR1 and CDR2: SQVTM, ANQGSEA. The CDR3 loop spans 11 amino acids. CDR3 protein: CSVDTRAGQFF. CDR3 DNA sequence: TGCAGCGTTGATACGCGGGCTGGGCAGTTCTTC.

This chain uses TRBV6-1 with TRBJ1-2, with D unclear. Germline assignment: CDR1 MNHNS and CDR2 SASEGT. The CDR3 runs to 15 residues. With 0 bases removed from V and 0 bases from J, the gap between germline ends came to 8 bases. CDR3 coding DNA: TGTGCCAGCAGTGAAGCGGAGCGAACTAACTATGGCTACACCTTC. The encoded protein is CASSEAERTNYGYTF.

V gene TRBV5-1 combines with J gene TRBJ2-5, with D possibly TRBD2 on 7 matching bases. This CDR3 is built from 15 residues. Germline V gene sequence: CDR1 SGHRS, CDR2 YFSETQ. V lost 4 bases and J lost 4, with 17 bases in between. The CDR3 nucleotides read TGCGCCAGCAGCCCGGGGGCGGGAGCGTTAGAGACCCAGTACTTC. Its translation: CASSPGAGALETQYF. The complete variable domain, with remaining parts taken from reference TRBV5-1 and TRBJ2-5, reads KAGVTQTPRYLIKTRGQQVTLSCSPISGHRSVSWYQQTPGQGLQFLFEYFSETQRNKGNFPGRFSGRQFSNSRSEMNVSTLELGDSALYLCASSPGAGALETQYFGPGTRLLVL.

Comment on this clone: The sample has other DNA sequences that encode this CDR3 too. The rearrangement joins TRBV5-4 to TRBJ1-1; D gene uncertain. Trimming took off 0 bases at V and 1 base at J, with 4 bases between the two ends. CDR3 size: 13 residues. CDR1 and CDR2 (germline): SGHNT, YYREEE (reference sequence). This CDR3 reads CASSLDANTEAFF. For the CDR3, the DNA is TGTGCCAGCAGCTTGGATGCGAACACTGAAGCTTTCTTT.

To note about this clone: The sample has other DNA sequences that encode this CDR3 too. Here the CDR3 reads CATSRGQGTEAFF. CDR3 nucleotides: TGTGCCACCAGCAGAGGACAGGGGACTGAAGCTTTCTTT. The rearrangement links TRBV15 to TRBJ1-1; 8 positions match TRBD1. The CDR3 has 13 amino acids. CDR1 is LNHNV and CDR2 is YYDKDF in the germline V gene (reference sequence). The V and J ends lost 1 base and 5 bases, in that order; junction bases with no gene match: 0.

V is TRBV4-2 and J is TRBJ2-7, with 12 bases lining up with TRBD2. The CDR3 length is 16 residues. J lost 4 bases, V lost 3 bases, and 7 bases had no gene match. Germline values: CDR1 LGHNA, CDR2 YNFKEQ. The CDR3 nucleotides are TGTGCCAGCAGCCATCCCGGGACTAGCGGGCCGTACGAGCAGTACTTC. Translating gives CASSHPGTSGPYEQYF.

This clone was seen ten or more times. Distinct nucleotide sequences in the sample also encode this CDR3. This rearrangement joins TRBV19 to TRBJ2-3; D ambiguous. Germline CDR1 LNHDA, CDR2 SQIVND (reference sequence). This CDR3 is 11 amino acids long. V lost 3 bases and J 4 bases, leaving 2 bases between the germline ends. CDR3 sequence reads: CASSISDTQYF. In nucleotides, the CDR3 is TGTGCCAGTAGTATTTCAGATACGCAGTATTTT.

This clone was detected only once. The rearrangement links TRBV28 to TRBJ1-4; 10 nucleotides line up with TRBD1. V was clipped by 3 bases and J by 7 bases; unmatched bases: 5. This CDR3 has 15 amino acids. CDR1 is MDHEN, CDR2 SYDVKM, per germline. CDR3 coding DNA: TGTGCCAGCAGTTTTCACCGACAGGGGGCTGAAAAACTGTTTTTT. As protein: CASSFHRQGAEKLFF.

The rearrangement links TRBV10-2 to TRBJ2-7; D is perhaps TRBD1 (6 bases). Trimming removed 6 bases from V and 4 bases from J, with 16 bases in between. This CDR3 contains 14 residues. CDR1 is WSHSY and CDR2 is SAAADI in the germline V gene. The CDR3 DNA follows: TGCGCCAGCAGGACGGACCTCCAGGGGTACGAGCAGTACTTC. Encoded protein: CASRTDLQGYEQYF.

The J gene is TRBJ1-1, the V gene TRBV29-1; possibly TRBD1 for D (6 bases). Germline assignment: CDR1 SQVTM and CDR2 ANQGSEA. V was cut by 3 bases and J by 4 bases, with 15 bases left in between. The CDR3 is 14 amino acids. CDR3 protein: CSVDHSQGSTEAFF. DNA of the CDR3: TGCAGCGTTGACCATTCACAGGGATCCACTGAAGCTTTCTTT.

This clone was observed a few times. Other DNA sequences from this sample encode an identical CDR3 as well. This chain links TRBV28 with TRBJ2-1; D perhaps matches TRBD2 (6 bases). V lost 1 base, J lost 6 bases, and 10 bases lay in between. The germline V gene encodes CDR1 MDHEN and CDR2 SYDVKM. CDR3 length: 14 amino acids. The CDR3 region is CASSLYLAPNEQFF. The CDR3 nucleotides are TGTGCCAGCAGTTTATATCTAGCGCCCAATGAGCAGTTCTTC.

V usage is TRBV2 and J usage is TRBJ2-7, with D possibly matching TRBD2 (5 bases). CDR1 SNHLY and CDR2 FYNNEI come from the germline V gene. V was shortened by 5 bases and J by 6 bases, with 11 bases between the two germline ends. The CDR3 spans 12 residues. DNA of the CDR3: TGTGCCAGCAGTCGGCTAGCTTCCGAGCAGTACTTC. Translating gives CASSRLASEQYF.

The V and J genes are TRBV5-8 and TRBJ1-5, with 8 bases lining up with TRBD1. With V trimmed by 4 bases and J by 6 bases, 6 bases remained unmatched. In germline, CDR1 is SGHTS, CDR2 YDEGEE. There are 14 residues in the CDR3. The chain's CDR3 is CASSPRQGSQPQHF. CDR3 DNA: TGTGCCAGCAGCCCCAGACAGGGGAGTCAGCCCCAGCATTTT.

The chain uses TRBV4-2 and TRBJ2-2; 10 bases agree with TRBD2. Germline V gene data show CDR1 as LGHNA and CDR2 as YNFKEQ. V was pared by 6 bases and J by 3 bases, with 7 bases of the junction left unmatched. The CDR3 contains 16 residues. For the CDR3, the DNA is TGTGCCAGCAGAGCGGGAGGGCCAGGGTACACCGGGGAGCTGTTTTTT. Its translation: CASRAGGPGYTGELFF.

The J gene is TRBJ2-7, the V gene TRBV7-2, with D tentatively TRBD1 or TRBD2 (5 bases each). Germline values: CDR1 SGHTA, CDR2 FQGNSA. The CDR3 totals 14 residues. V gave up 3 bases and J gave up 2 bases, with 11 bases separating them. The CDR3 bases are TGTGCCAGCAGCTTGACGCAGGGACCCTACGAGCAGTACTTC. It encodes CASSLTQGPYEQYF.

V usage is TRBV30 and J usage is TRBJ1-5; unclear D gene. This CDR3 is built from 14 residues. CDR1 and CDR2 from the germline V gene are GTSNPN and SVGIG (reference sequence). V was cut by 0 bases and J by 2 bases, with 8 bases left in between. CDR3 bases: TGTGCCTGGAGTGTATCTTTGGGCAATCAGCCCCAGCATTTT. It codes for CAWSVSLGNQPQHF.

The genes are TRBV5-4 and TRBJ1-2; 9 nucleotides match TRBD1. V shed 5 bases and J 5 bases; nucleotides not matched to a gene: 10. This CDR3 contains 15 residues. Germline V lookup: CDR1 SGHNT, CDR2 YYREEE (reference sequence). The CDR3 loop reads CASRTLGTGSYGYTF. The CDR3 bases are TGTGCCAGCAGGACACTCGGGACAGGGTCATATGGCTACACCTTC. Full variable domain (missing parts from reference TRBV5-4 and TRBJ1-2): ETGVTQSPTHLIKTRGQQVTLRCSSQSGHNTVSWYQQALGQGPQFIFQYYREEENGRGNFPPRFSGLQFPNYSSELNVNALELDDSALYLCASRTLGTGSYGYTFGSGTRLTVV.

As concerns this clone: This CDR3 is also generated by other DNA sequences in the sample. This CDR3 is CASSFRSYEQYF. CDR3 DNA sequence: TGTGCCAGCAGCTTCCGATCCTACGAGCAGTACTTC. The chain links TRBV13 to TRBJ2-7, with D unresolved. Trimming took 3 bases from V and 1 from J, leaving 4 bases between them. This CDR3 is 12 amino acids long. The germline V gene has CDR1 PRHDT and CDR2 FYEKMQ (reference sequence).

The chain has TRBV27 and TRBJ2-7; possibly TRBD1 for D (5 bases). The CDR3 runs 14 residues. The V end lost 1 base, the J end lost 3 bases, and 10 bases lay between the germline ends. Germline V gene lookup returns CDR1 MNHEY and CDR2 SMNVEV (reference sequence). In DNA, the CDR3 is TGTGCCAGCAGTTTATACGTGGGGCTCTACGAGCAGTACTTC. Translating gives CASSLYVGLYEQYF.

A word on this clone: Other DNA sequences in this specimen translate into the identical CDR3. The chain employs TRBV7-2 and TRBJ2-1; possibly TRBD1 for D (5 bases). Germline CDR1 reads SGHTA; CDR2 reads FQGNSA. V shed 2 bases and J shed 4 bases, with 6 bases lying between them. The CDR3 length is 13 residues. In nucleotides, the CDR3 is TGTGCCAGCAGCTTACAGGGTTACAATGAGCAGTTCTTC. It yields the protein CASSLQGYNEQFF.

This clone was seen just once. The CDR3 DNA reads TGTGCCAGCAGCTACAGCGGGAGCACAGATACGCAGTATTTT. This translates into CASSYSGSTDTQYF. The J gene is TRBJ2-3, the V gene TRBV28; TRBD2 might be the D (6 bases). V lost 6 bases and J lost 0, with 10 bases in between. CDR1 is MDHEN, CDR2 SYDVKM, per germline. The CDR3 extends over 14 amino acids.